These T cell receptor beta chains were read from a single sample in a study of T cell changes during pregnancy in multiple sclerosis. Sequencing used immunoSEQ multiplex PCR; TCRdb keeps in-frame clones, though not all of them. The sample lists some 87,000 clones; over 90% were seen once. The material was peripheral blood, obtained in the second trimester of pregnancy. Receptors were obtained from a female donor with multiple sclerosis, enrolled in a pregnancy study. CDR3s include the opening cysteine and the closing phenylalanine or tryptophan. The D gene is left open where the match is weak. Not every row has a clone size; where given, it reads once, few, many or a size class.

TRBD2	TRBJ2-7	.	TRBV7-9	CASSNRLALIYEQYF	TGTGCCAGCAGCAATCGACTAGCGCTAATCTACGAGCAGTACTTC
TRBD1	TRBJ2-1	.	TRBV4-1	CASSQDWDAGQGIDEQFF	TGCGCCAGCAGCCAAGATTGGGACGCGGGACAGGGGATCGATGAGCAGTTCTTC
TRBD2	TRBJ2-7	.	TRBV19	CASSMGTSGSSYEQYF	TGTGCCAGTAGTATGGGGACTAGCGGGTCCTCCTACGAGCAGTACTTC
.	TRBJ2-5	.	TRBV5-1	CASLRVRETQYF	TGCGCCAGCCTCAGGGTACGGGAGACCCAGTACTTC
TRBD2	TRBJ2-1	.	TRBV25-1	CASLPVGTSGMIEQFF	TGTGCCAGTCTACCGGTTGGGACTAGCGGGATGATTGAGCAGTTCTTC
.	TRBJ1-1	.	TRBV7-8	CASSLGGQGYEAFF	TGTGCCAGCAGCTTAGGGGGGCAGGGTTACGAAGCTTTCTTT
.	TRBJ1-1	.	TRBV13	CASSYTGGWDTEAFF	TGTGCCAGCAGCTACACCGGGGGGTGGGACACTGAAGCTTTCTTT
.	TRBJ1-5	.	TRBV29-1	CSVGPPAGQPQHF	TGCAGCGTTGGGCCTCCTGCGGGACAGCCCCAGCATTTT
.	TRBJ1-1	.	TRBV6-6	CASRPTGTKLNTEAFF	TGTGCCAGCAGGCCCACCGGGACAAAGTTGAACACTGAAGCTTTCTTT
TRBD1	TRBJ1-4	few	TRBV29-1	CSVDGTGRDEKLFF	TGCAGCGTTGATGGGACAGGGAGGGATGAAAAACTGTTTTTT
TRBD1	TRBJ2-1	.	TRBV6-5	CASSPRTGIYEQFF	TGTGCCAGCAGTCCCCGGACAGGGATCTATGAGCAGTTCTTC
.	TRBJ1-3	.	TRBV5-1	CASSLVQGSSSGNTIYF	TGCGCCAGCAGCTTGGTTCAGGGATCAAGCTCTGGAAACACCATATATTTT
TRBD1	TRBJ2-7	.	TRBV7-2	CASSLVGDRDEQYF	TGTGCCAGCAGCTTAGTTGGGGACAGGGACGAGCAGTACTTC
.	TRBJ1-2	.	TRBV4-1	CASSQERGGNYGYTF	TGCGCCAGCAGCCAAGAAAGGGGTGGCAACTATGGCTACACCTTC
TRBD1	TRBJ1-2	.	TRBV2	CASSEARGDRVGYTF	TGTGCCAGCAGTGAAGCGAGGGGGGACAGGGTCGGCTACACCTTC
.	TRBJ1-4	few	TRBV19	CASSPDSRKGEKLFF	TGTGCCAGTAGTCCAGACAGCCGCAAGGGTGAAAAACTGTTTTTT
.	TRBJ2-1	once	TRBV19	CATEENNEQFF	TGTGCCACGGAGGAAAACAATGAGCAGTTCTTC
.	TRBJ2-2	.	TRBV12-5	CASGLANTGELFF	TGTGCTAGTGGTTTGGCTAACACCGGGGAGCTGTTTTTT
TRBD1	TRBJ2-7	.	TRBV4-1	CASSTRDRSSYEQYF	TGCGCCAGCAGCACCCGGGACAGGTCCTCCTACGAGCAGTACTTC
TRBD1	TRBJ1-1	.	TRBV19	CASTRDRFTEAFF	TGTGCCAGTACCCGGGACAGGTTTACTGAAGCTTTCTTT
TRBD1	TRBJ2-1	.	TRBV7-3	CASSLPVPGQTIEQFF	TGTGCCAGCAGCTTACCTGTCCCGGGACAGACTATCGAGCAGTTCTTC
TRBD1	TRBJ2-7	.	TRBV10-3	CAIRPGTGVGYEQYF	TGTGCCATCAGGCCCGGGACAGGGGTGGGCTACGAGCAGTACTTC
TRBD2	TRBJ2-2	.	TRBV2	CASSPWAGGPRNTGELFF	TGTGCCAGCAGTCCTTGGGCGGGAGGGCCTCGGAACACCGGGGAGCTGTTTTTT
TRBD2	TRBJ2-7	once	TRBV27	CASIALLAGGYEQYF	TGTGCCAGCATCGCCCTCCTAGCGGGAGGCTACGAGCAGTACTTC
TRBD1	TRBJ2-3	.	TRBV5-1	CASSLVGQGDTDTQYF	TGCGCCAGCAGCTTGGTGGGACAGGGTGATACAGATACGCAGTATTTT
TRBD1	TRBJ2-7	.	TRBV28	CASSLCQGGQGCEQYF	TGTGCCAGCAGTTTATGTCAAGGTGGACAGGGCTGCGAGCAGTACTTC
TRBD2	TRBJ2-7	.	TRBV16	CASSHQGTSGFTYEQYF	TGTGCCAGCAGCCATCAAGGGACTAGCGGGTTCACCTACGAGCAGTACTTC
TRBD2	TRBJ2-1	.	TRBV7-9	CASSLTPRLAGSYNEQFF	TGTGCCAGCAGCCTTACTCCGCGACTAGCGGGGTCCTACAATGAGCAGTTCTTC
.	TRBJ1-5	.	TRBV7-8	CASSLRENSNQPQHF	TGTGCCAGCAGCTTAAGAGAAAATAGCAATCAGCCCCAGCATTTT